The 18 T cell receptor beta chains reported below all come from one sample, sequenced in a study of blood T cell repertoires in COVID-19. Some clones are missing from TCRdb's copy, which holds only in-frame ones; the method was immunoSEQ multiplex PCR. Among around 110,000 clones listed, roughly 84% were seen once. The source material was PBMCs or T cells enriched from blood (not recorded which). Receptor source: a woman between 25 and 40 years old who had recovered from COVID-19.

The V and J genes are TRBV6-2 or TRBV6-3 and TRBJ1-1; 7 bases agree with TRBD1. Germline V CDR1 and CDR2: MNHEY, SVGEGT. The CDR3 length is 13 residues. Losses at the gene ends were 5 bases for V and 7 bases for J; bases not matched to a gene: 7. For the CDR3, the DNA is TGTGCCAGCAGTCTCCACAGGGGCAGTGAAGCTTTCTTT. Encoded protein: CASSLHRGSEAFF.

The chain combines TRBV30 with TRBJ2-3; D possibly corresponds to TRBD1 (5 bases). Germline V gives CDR1 GTSNPN, CDR2 SVGIG (reference sequence). The V end lost 1 base, the J end lost 7 bases, and 12 bases lay between the germline ends. The CDR3 extends over 13 amino acids. Here the CDR3 reads CAWSEQGGHTQYF. For the CDR3, the DNA is TGTGCCTGGAGTGAGCAGGGTGGACATACGCAGTATTTT. The full variable domain, in which reference TRBV30 and TRBJ2-3 provide the parts outside the CDR3, is SQTIHQWPATLVQPVGSPLSLECTVEGTSNPNLYWYRQAAGRGLQLLFYSVGIGQISSEVPQNLSASRPQDRQFILSSKKLLLSDSGFYLCAWSEQGGHTQYFGPGTRLTVL.

The chain recombines TRBV25-1 with TRBJ2-3, with TRBD2 identical over 7 bases. Trimming took 6 bases from V and 2 from J; bases not matched to a gene: 14. CDR1 and CDR2 from the germline V gene are MGHDK and SYGVNS. The CDR3 consists of 17 residues. The CDR3 sequence is CASSLPTAGDLTDTQYF. DNA of the CDR3: TGTGCCAGCAGCCTCCCCACGGCGGGAGACCTCACAGATACGCAGTATTTT. Drawing the rest from reference TRBV25-1 and TRBJ2-3, the complete variable domain is EADIYQTPRYLVIGTGKKITLECSQTMGHDKMYWYQQDPGMELHLIHYSYGVNSTEKGDLSSESTVSRIRTEHFPLTLESARPSHTSQYLCASSLPTAGDLTDTQYFGPGTRLTVL.

The chain joins TRBV19 to TRBJ1-1; 7 bases line up with TRBD1. There are 11 residues in the CDR3. Germline V CDR1 and CDR2: LNHDA, SQIVND (reference sequence). V gave up 10 bases and J gave up 5 bases; unmatched junction bases: 4. The CDR3, as DNA: TGTGCCACAAGGGGGCGAACTGAAGCTTTCTTT. Translation gives CATRGRTEAFF.

V is TRBV19 and J is TRBJ2-1; tentative D call: TRBD1 (5 bases). V was pared by 5 bases and J by 4 bases, with 9 bases between. From germline, CDR1 is LNHDA and CDR2 SQIVND (reference sequence). The CDR3 length is 13 residues. Written as DNA, the CDR3 is TGTGCCAGTAGTCAGGGATTGTACAATGAGCAGTTCTTC. As protein: CASSQGLYNEQFF.

The chain recombines TRBV5-1 with TRBJ2-3; D is undetermined. The CDR3 extends over 16 amino acids. With 3 bases removed from V and 0 bases from J, the gap between germline ends came to 14 bases. In germline, CDR1 is SGHRS, CDR2 YFSETQ. CDR3 DNA sequence: TGCGCCAGCAGCTCCCCCAGCGCCCCTAGCACAGATACGCAGTATTTT. Translation: CASSSPSAPSTDTQYF.

This clone occurred a few times. V and J are TRBV5-4 and TRBJ2-1; tentative D call: TRBD2 (6 bases). Germline V gene sequence: CDR1 SGHNT, CDR2 YYREEE (reference sequence). This CDR3 region has 12 residues. V was trimmed by 1 base and J by 14 bases, leaving 13 bases between them. The CDR3 loop is CASSLSGRGEFF. In nucleotides, the CDR3 is TGTGCCAGCAGCTTGAGCGGGCGCGGGGAGTTCTTC.

The V gene is TRBV2, the J gene TRBJ1-4; 7 positions match TRBD1. CDR1 and CDR2 (germline): SNHLY, FYNNEI. The length of the CDR3 is 13 residues. V dropped 7 bases and J dropped 4; count of bases not matched to a gene: 3. Here the CDR3 reads CASKGQFNEKLFF. The CDR3 nucleotides are TGTGCCAGCAAGGGACAGTTTAATGAAAAACTGTTTTTT.

V usage is TRBV19 and J usage is TRBJ1-2, with D maybe TRBD1 (6 bases). This CDR3 is 16 amino acids long. Germline-derived CDR1 and CDR2 are LNHDA and SQIVND (reference sequence). The V gene lost 4 bases and the J gene lost 8 bases, with 23 bases spanning the gap. The CDR3 sequence: CASSTPGVPGREGYTF. The DNA of the CDR3 is TGTGCCAGTAGTACCCCAGGGGTCCCAGGTCGAGAAGGCTACACCTTC.

Here the CDR3 reads CATSIAGEFRDEQFF. CDR3 DNA sequence: TGTGCCACCAGCATAGCGGGAGAGTTTCGCGATGAGCAGTTCTTC. The rearrangement joins TRBV15 to TRBJ2-1; TRBD2 matches 9 bases. Looked up from germline, CDR1 is LNHNV and CDR2 is YYDKDF (reference sequence). This CDR3 spans 15 amino acids. J gave up 8 bases and V 4 bases, and 9 bases lay outside the gene matches. Full variable domain (outside the CDR3, taken from reference TRBV15 and TRBJ2-1): DAMVIQNPRYQVTQFGKPVTLSCSQTLNHNVMYWYQQKSSQAPKLLFHYYDKDFNNEADTPDNFQSRRPNTSFCFLDIRSPGLGDTAMYLCATSIAGEFRDEQFFGPGTRLTVL.

This clone was seen only once. The chain employs TRBV19 and TRBJ1-2; no reliable D call. Germline V lookup: CDR1 LNHDA, CDR2 SQIVND (reference sequence). The V gene lost 8 bases and the J gene lost 7 bases, with 17 bases spanning the gap. The CDR3 extends over 13 amino acids. CDR3 coding DNA: TGTGCCAGTCTATGGCGGGAGTGGGTTGGCTACACCTTC. Residues: CASLWREWVGYTF. Full variable domain (outside the CDR3, taken from reference TRBV19 and TRBJ1-2): DGGITQSPKYLFRKEGQNVTLSCEQNLNHDAMYWYRQDPGQGLRLIYYSQIVNDFQKGDIAEGYSVSREKKESFPLTVTSAQKNPTAFYLCASLWREWVGYTFGSGTRLTVV.

This chain joins TRBV7-9 and TRBJ1-3; 8 nucleotides line up with TRBD1. CDR1 is SEHNR and CDR2 is FQNEAQ in the germline V gene (reference sequence). The CDR3 is 15 residues long. V shed 4 bases and J 3 bases; nucleotides not matched to a gene: 5. CDR3 bases: TGTGCCAGCAGCTACTCTGACAGGGGTGGAAACACCATATATTTT. Amino acid sequence: CASSYSDRGGNTIYF.

DNA for the CDR3: TGTGCCAGCAGCAACAGGGTGGGCTATGGCTACACCTTC. Amino acid sequence: CASSNRVGYGYTF. This rearrangement joins TRBV21-1 to TRBJ1-2; TRBD1 is taken as the D call from the table, unchecked against the DNA. TRBV21-1 is listed as a pseudogene. The CDR3 extends over 13 amino acids.

The V and J genes are TRBV28 and TRBJ2-7; 10 nucleotides match TRBD1. CDR1 MDHEN and CDR2 SYDVKM come from the germline V gene. Trimming at V came to 6 bases and at J to 3 bases, leaving 5 bases not matched to a gene. CDR3 size: 14 residues. CDR3 coding DNA: TGTGCCAGCAGCCCCGGGACAGGGGTCTACGAGCAGTACTTC. Protein product: CASSPGTGVYEQYF.

The J gene is TRBJ1-4, the V gene TRBV6-2 or TRBV6-3; 9 bases match TRBD1. This CDR3 spans 14 amino acids. Germline CDR1 MNHEY, CDR2 SVGEGT. The V and J ends lost 3 bases and 8 bases, in that order; junction bases with no gene match: 4. The CDR3 here is CASSYGTGQEKLFF. The CDR3 DNA follows: TGTGCCAGCAGTTATGGGACAGGGCAGGAAAAACTGTTTTTT.

The CDR3 coding sequence is TGCAGCGTGGGACAGGGGGCCGAGCAGTACTTC. Its translation is CSVGQGAEQYF. The chain uses TRBV29-1 and TRBJ2-7, with TRBD1 matching over 12 bases. J was trimmed by 6 bases and V by 6 bases; bases with no gene match: 0. The CDR3 has 11 amino acids. The germline CDR1 and CDR2 sequences are SQVTM and ANQGSEA.

The chain links TRBV19 to TRBJ2-7; a possible D gene is TRBD1 (7 bases). CDR3 length equals 18 residues. Trimming stripped 3 bases from V and 5 bases from J, with 26 bases between. The germline V gene encodes CDR1 LNHDA and CDR2 SQIVND (reference sequence). CDR3 bases: TGTGCCAGTAGTATTAGGAGGACTACGACAGGGCGGATGAACGAGCAGTACTTC. Encoded protein: CASSIRRTTTGRMNEQYF. The whole variable domain, filled in from reference TRBV19 and TRBJ2-7, reads DGGITQSPKYLFRKEGQNVTLSCEQNLNHDAMYWYRQDPGQGLRLIYYSQIVNDFQKGDIAEGYSVSREKKESFPLTVTSAQKNPTAFYLCASSIRRTTTGRMNEQYFGPGTRLTVT.

The V and J genes are TRBV19 and TRBJ2-1, with no clear D. There are 15 residues in the CDR3. Trimming stripped 10 bases from V and 3 bases from J, with 19 bases between. From germline, CDR1 is LNHDA and CDR2 SQIVND (reference sequence). The CDR3 region is CATADTSTGYNEQFF. DNA of the CDR3: TGTGCCACCGCAGACACGTCAACTGGCTACAATGAGCAGTTCTTC.